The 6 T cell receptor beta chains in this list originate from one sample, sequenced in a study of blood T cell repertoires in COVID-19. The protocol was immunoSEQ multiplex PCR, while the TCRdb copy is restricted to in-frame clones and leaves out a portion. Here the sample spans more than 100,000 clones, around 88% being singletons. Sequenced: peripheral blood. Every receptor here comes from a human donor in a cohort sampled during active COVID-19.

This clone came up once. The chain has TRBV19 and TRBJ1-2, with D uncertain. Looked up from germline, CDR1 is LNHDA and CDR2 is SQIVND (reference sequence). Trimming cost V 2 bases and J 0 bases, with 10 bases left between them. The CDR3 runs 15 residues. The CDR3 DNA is TGTGCCAGTAGTATAAGATGGGAGACTAACTATGGCTACACCTTC. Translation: CASSIRWETNYGYTF.

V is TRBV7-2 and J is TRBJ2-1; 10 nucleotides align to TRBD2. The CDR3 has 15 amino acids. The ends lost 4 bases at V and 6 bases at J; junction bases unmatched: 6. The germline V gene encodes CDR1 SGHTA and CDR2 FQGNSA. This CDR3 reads CASSSRTSGANEQFF. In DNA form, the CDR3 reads TGTGCCAGCAGCTCCAGGACTAGCGGAGCCAATGAGCAGTTCTTC.

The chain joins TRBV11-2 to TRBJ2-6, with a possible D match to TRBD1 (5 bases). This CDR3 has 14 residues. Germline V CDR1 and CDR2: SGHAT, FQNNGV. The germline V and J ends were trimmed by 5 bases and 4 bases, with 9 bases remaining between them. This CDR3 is CASSRRAGANVLTF. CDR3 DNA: TGTGCCAGCAGCCGCAGGGCCGGGGCCAACGTCCTGACTTTC.

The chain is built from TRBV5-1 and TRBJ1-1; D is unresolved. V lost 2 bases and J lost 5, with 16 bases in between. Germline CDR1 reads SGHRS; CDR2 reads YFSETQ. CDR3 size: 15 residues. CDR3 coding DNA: TGCGCCAGCAGCTTAGGGCCCGTGGAGGGAACTGAAGCTTTCTTT. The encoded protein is CASSLGPVEGTEAFF. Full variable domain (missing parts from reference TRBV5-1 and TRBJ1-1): KAGVTQTPRYLIKTRGQQVTLSCSPISGHRSVSWYQQTPGQGLQFLFEYFSETQRNKGNFPGRFSGRQFSNSRSEMNVSTLELGDSALYLCASSLGPVEGTEAFFGQGTRLTVV.

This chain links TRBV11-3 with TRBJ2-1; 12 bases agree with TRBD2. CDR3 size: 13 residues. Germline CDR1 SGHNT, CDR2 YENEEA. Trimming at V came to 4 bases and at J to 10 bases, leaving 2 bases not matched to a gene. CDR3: CASSSGTSGEQFF. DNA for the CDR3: TGTGCCAGCAGCTCCGGGACTAGCGGGGAGCAGTTCTTC.

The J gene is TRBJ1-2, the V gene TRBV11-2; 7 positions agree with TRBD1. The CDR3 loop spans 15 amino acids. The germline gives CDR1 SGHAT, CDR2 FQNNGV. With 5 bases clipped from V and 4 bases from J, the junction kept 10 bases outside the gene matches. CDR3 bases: TGTGCCAGCAGCCCAGGGGTCGCAGGGGGCTATGGCTACACCTTC. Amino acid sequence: CASSPGVAGGYGYTF.